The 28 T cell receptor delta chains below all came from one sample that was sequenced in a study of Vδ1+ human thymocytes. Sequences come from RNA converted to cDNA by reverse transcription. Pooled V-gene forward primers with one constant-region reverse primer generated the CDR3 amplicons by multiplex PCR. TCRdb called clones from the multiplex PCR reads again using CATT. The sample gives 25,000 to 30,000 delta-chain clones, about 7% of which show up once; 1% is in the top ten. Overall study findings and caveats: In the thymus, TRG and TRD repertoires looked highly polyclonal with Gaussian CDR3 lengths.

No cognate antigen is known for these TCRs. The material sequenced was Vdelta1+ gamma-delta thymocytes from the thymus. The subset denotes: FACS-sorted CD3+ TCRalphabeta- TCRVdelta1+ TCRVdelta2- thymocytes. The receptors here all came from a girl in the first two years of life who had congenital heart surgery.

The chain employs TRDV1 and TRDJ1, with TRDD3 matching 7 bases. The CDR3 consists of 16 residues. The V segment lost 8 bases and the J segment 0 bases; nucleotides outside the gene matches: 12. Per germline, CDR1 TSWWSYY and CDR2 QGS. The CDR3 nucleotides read TGTGCTCTTTTCAGCCCTGGGGGTCCGTACACCGATAAACTCATCTTT. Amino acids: CALFSPGGPYTDKLIF.

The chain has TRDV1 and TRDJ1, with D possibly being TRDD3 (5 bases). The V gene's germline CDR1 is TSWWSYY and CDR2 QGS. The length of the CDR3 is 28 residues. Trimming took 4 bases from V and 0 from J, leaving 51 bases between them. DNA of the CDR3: TGTGCTCTTGGGGCTTTGGGGTCCCCAAGAACGATAAGGATGAGGAAAACGGCCGAGGAGACAGACACCGATAAACTCATCTTT. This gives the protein CALGALGSPRTIRMRKTAEETDTDKLIF.

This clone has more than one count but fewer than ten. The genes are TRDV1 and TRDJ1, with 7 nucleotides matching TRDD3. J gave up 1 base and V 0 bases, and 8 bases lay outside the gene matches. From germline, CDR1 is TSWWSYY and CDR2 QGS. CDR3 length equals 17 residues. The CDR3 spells CALGELEEAGGTDKLIF. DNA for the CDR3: TGTGCTCTTGGGGAACTGGAAGAGGCTGGGGGCACCGATAAACTCATCTTT.

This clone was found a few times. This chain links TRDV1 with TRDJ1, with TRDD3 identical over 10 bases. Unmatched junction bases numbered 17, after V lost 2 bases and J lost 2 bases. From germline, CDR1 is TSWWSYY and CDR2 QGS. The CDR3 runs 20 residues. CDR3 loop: CALGEVFAPPLGDNTDKLIF. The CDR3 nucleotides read TGTGCTCTTGGGGAAGTTTTTGCTCCACCTCTGGGGGATAATACCGATAAACTCATCTTT.

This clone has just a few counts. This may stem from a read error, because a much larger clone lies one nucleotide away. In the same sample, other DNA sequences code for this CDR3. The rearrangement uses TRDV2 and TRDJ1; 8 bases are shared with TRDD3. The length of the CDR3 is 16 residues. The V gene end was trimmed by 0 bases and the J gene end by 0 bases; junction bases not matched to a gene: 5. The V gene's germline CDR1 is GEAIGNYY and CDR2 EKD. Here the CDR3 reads CACDTLGDEYTDKLIF. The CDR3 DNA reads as TGTGCCTGTGACACCCTGGGGGACGAGTACACCGATAAACTCATCTTT.

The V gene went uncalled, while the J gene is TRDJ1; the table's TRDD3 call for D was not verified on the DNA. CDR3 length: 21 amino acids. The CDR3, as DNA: TGTGCTCTTGGGGAACCGCCTCTGGGGGATACGCGAGGAAAGTACACCGATAAACTCATCTTT. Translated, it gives CALGEPPLGDTRGKYTDKLIF.

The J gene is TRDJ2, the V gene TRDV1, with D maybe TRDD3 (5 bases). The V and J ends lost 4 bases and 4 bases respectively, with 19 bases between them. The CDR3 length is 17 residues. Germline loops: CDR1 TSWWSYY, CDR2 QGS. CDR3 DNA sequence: TGTGCTCTTGGGGGACCCGAGAGTAATGGGGAGACAGCACAACTCTTCTTT. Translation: CALGGPESNGETAQLFF.

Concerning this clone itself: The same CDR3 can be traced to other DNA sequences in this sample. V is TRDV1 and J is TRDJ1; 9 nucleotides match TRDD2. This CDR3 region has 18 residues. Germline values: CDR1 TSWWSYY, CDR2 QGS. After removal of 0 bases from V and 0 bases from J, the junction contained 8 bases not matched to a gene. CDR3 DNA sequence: TGTGCTCTTGGGGAACTGGTCCCTTCCTACTTAGACACCGATAAACTCATCTTT. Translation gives CALGELVPSYLDTDKLIF.

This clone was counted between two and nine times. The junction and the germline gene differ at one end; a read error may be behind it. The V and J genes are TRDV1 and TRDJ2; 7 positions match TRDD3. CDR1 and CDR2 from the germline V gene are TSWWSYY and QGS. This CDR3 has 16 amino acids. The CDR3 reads CALTPLGIKGEAQLFF. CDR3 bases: TGCGCTCTTACCCCTTTGGGGATAAAGGGGGAAGCACAACTCTTCTTT.

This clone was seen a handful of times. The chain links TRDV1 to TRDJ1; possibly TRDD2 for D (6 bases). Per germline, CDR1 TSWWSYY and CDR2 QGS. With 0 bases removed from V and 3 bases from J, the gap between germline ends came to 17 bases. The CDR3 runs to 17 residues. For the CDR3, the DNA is TGTGCTCTTGGGGAACTCAGGCTGGCTTCCTCCCCCGATAAACTCATCTTT. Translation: CALGELRLASSPDKLIF.

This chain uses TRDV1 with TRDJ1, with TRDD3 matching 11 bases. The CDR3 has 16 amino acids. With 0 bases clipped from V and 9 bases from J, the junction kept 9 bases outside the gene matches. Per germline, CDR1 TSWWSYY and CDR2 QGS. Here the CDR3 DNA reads TGTGCTCTTGGGGAACTGTCCATATGGGGGATACGCGAACTCATCTTT. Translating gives CALGELSIWGIRELIF.

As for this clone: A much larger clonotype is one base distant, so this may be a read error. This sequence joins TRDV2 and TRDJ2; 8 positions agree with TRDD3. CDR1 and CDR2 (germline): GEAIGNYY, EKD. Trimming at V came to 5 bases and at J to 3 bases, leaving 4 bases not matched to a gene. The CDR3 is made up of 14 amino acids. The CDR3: CACGPWGMTAQLFF. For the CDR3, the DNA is TGTGCCTGTGGTCCCTGGGGGATGACAGCACAACTCTTCTTT.

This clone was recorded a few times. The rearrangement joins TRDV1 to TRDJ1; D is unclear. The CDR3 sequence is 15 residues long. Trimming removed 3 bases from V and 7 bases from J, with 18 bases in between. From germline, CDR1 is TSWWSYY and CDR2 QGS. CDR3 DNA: TGTGCTCTTGGGGATTCAGACGGCCTGGACGGTAAACTCATCTTT. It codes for CALGDSDGLDGKLIF.

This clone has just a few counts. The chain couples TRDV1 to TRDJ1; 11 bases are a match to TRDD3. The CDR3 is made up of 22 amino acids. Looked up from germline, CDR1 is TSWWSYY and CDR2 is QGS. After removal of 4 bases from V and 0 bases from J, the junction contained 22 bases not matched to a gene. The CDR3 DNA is TGTGCTCTTGGGGCCCTTCGCCTCTCCCTCTTACTGGGGGATAGGTACACCGATAAACTCATCTTT. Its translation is CALGALRLSLLLGDRYTDKLIF.

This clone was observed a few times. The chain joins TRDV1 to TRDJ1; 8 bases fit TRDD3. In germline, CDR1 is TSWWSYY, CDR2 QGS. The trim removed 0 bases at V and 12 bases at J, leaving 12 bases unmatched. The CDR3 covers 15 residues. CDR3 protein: CALGELTGDTRSIIF. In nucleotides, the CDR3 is TGTGCTCTTGGGGAACTCACCGGGGATACAAGGAGCATCATCTTT.

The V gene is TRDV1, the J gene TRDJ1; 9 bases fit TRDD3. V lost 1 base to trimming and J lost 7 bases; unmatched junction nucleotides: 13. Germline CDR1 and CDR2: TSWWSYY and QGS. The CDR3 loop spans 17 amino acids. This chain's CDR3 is CALGEHTYHWGKGKLIF. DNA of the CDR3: TGTGCTCTTGGGGAACATACCTACCACTGGGGGAAAGGTAAACTCATCTTT.

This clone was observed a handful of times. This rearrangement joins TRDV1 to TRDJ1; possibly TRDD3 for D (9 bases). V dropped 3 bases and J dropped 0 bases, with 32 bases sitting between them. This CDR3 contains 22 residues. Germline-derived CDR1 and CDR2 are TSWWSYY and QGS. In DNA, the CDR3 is TGTGCTCTTGGGGAGCTTCCTACTACGTACTGGGGGACCGACGCACACACCGATAAACTCATCTTT. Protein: CALGELPTTYWGTDAHTDKLIF.

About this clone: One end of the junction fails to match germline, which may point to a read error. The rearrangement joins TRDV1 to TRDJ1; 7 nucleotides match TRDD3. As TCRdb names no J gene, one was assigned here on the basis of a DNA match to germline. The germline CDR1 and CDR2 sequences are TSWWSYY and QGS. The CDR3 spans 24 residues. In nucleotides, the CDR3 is TGTTCTCTTGGGGATCAACCGTCCCCCTACGTAGGGGGGATTATTTCAGGGAGCACCGATAAACTCATCTTT. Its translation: CSLGDQPSPYVGGIISGSTDKLIF.

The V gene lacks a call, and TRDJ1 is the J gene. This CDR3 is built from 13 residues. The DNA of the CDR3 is TGTGCTCTTGGGGAATCTTCCCCTGCTAAACTCATCTTT. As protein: CALGESSPAKLIF.

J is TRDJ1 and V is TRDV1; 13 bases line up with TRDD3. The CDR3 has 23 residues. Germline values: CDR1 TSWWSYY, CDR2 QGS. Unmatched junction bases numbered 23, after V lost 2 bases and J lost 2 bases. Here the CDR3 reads CALGELRVLYANWGIRETDKLIF. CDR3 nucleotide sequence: TGTGCTCTTGGGGAATTAAGGGTCCTCTACGCCAACTGGGGGATACGCGAAACCGATAAACTCATCTTT.

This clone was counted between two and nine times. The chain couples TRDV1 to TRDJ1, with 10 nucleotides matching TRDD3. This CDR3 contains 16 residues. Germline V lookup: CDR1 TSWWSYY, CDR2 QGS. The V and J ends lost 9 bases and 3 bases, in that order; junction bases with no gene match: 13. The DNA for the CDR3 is TGTGCTCTGTATGAGTGGGGGATACTGGGGGCCGATAAACTCATCTTT. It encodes CALYEWGILGADKLIF.

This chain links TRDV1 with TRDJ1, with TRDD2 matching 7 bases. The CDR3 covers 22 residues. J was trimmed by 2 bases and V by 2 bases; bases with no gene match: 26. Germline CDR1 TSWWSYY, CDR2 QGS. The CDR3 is CALGESFLRRGSSRGLTDKLIF. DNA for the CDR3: TGTGCTCTTGGGGAATCGTTCCTACGCCGGGGGTCATCCCGGGGACTAACCGATAAACTCATCTTT.

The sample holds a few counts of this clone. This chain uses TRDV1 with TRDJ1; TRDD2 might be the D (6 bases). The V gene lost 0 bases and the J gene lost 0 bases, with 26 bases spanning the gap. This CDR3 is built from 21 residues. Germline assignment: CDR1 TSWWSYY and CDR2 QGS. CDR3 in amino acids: CALGELSSSPGSIKYTDKLIF. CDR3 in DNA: TGTGCTCTTGGGGAACTTTCTTCCTCCCCGGGGTCTATAAAGTACACCGATAAACTCATCTTT.

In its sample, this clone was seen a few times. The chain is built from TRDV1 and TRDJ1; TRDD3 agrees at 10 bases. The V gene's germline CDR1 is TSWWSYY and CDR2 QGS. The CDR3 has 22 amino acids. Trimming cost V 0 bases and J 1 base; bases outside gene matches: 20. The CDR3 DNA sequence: TGTGCTCTTGGGGAACTAGTCCTCCTACGAGGCCCAACTGGGGGATGCACCGATAAACTCATCTTT. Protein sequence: CALGELVLLRGPTGGCTDKLIF.

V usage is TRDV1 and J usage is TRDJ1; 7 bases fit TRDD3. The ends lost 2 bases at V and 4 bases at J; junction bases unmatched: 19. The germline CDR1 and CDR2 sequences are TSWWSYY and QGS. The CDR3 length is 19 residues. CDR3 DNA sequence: TGTGCTCTTGGGGAAGCCCGAACCTACGGTGGATACGTGTTCGATAAACTCATCTTT. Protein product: CALGEARTYGGYVFDKLIF.

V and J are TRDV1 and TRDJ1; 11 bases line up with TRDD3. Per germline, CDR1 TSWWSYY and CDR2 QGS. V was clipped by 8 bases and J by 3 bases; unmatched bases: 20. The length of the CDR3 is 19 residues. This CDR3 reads CALLLPTAYWGIGPDKLIF. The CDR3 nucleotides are TGTGCTCTTCTCCTTCCTACGGCCTACTGGGGGATAGGACCCGATAAACTCATCTTT.

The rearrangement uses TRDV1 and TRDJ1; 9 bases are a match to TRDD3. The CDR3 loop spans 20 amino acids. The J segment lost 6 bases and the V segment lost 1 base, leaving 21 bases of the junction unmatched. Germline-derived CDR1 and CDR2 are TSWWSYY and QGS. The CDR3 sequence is CALGEPHPRRGWGIRYKLIF. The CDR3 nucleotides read TGTGCTCTTGGGGAACCCCACCCTCGCCGTGGCTGGGGGATTAGGTATAAACTCATCTTT.

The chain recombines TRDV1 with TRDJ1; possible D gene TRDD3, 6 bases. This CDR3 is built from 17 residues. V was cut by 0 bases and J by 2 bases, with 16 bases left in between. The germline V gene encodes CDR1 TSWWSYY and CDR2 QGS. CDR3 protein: CALGELRRLGRTDKLIF. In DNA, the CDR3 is TGTGCTCTTGGGGAACTAAGGAGGCTGGGGAGGACCGATAAACTCATCTTT.